This T cell receptor (beta chain) was identified in a study of blood T cell repertoires in COVID-19. About the study: COVID-19 samples, acute and convalescent, were from the United States, Italy and Spain. T cells, B-cell-depleted T cells, or PBMCs provided the cDNA or gDNA that served as material.

In the original processing: Reference gene primer amplification gave nucleated cell count estimates. Assay: immunoSEQ multiplex PCR; the TCRdb copy retains only in-frame clones and omits some. That table furnishes V, J and clone size, whereas the DNA furnished D and trimming. This table holds 340,000 or so clones, around 82% found once. The germline V gene encodes CDR1 SQVTM and CDR2 ANQGSEA. Trimming removed 6 bases from V and 4 bases from J; junction bases left unmatched: 7. CDR3 length: 13 residues. The sequence was obtained from a man aged 30 to 45 with active or convalescent COVID-19. Sequencing was performed on peripheral blood. The J gene is TRBJ1-2, the V gene TRBV29-1; the match to TRBD1 covers 8 bases. This CDR3 is CSVGQGLGYGYTF. The CDR3 coding sequence is TGCAGCGTAGGACAGGGACTGGGCTATGGCTACACCTTC.